This is a list of T cell receptor beta chains from one sample in a study of OX40 agonist ivuxolimab in advanced cancers. Some clones are missing from TCRdb's copy, which holds only in-frame ones; the method was immunoSEQ multiplex PCR. This table has about 26,000 clones, 83% appearing once. This specimen was CD4+ or CD8+ T cells sorted from blood, taken in a trial of the OX40 agonist ivuxolimab. The receptors come from an adult with an advanced solid tumor such as melanoma, head and neck, liver or kidney cancer. CDR3s include the opening cysteine and the closing phenylalanine or tryptophan. The order of the fields is CDR3 length, J gene, V gene, CDR3 protein.

13,TRBJ2-7,TRBV5-5,CASSSGQGYEQYF
14,TRBJ2-5,TRBV27,CASSPGHMEETQYF
19,TRBJ1-1,TRBV7-9,CASSLRDPYQGAGRTEAFF
16,TRBJ1-2,TRBV7-9,CASSSQNQGVNYGYTF
14,TRBJ1-1,TRBV5-1,CASSSPGVNTEAFF
17,TRBJ2-3,TRBV5-6,CASSSAYGGAPVDTQYF
12,TRBJ2-2,TRBV7-6,CASRPGTGELFF
17,TRBJ1-2,TRBV5-6,CASSLIRMQGFNYGYTF
16,TRBJ2-2,TRBV5-5,CASSLLDGASPGELFF
13,TRBJ1-1,TRBV2,CASTWGGSAEAFF
16,TRBJ2-7,TRBV7-6,CASSLGGGTVSLEQYF
15,TRBJ1-1,TRBV5-8,CASSHYTGADTEAFF
14,TRBJ2-5,TRBV2,CASSTFGHQETQYF
15,TRBJ2-1,TRBV9,CASTLAAGGSNEQFF
15,TRBJ1-1,TRBV6-5,CASSYSDSSYTEAFF
13,TRBJ1-6,TRBV2,CASGRDYNSPLHF
13,TRBJ2-5,TRBV10-3,CAISEFQQETQYF
16,TRBJ2-3,TRBV2,CASSRTSGERTDTQYF
13,TRBJ1-2,TRBV5-1,CASRTGTGFGYTF
15,TRBJ1-1,TRBV5-8,CASSLEAGQNTEAFF
16,TRBJ2-5,TRBV27,CASSSPGQVSLETQYF
15,TRBJ2-1,TRBV19,CASKEWLAGGNEQFF
14,TRBJ1-1,TRBV27,CASSLTGAGTEAFF
16,TRBJ2-2,TRBV19,CASSLAGGPGTGELFF
12,TRBJ2-2,TRBV29-1,CSVPKQTGELFF
20,TRBJ2-2,TRBV4-1,CASSQEGGGQGPGDTGELFF
17,TRBJ1-3,TRBV5-5,CASSRSGGVNSGNTIYF
13,TRBJ2-7,TRBV15,CATSNQRGYEQYF
17,TRBJ1-6,TRBV5-5,CASSLDPLLGRGSPLHF
14,TRBJ1-2,TRBV15,CATSRGQDYYGYTF
15,TRBJ1-5,TRBV6-1,CASGQGPYSNQPQHF
15,TRBJ2-4,TRBV7-3,CASSGTSGPGDIQYF
14,TRBJ1-2,TRBV5-4,CASSQDRANYGYTF
14,TRBJ2-3,TRBV7-3,CASSFGTSLDTQYF
14,TRBJ1-1,TRBV13,CASSSGTGVTEAFF
13,TRBJ2-7,TRBV13,CASSSDSGGEQYF
13,TRBJ2-1,TRBV4-2,CASSQDLGGEFFF
12,TRBJ2-7,TRBV5-1,CASSLGAYEQYF
15,TRBJ2-7,TRBV6-5,CASRLGRSSSYEQYF
15,TRBJ2-7,TRBV6-1,CASSEEVEGADEQYF
12,TRBJ1-1,TRBV7-8,CASSLAGTEAFF
14,TRBJ1-2,TRBV14,CASSQVNSPHGYTF
13,TRBJ1-1,TRBV7-9,CASSPFRATEAFF
14,TRBJ1-1,TRBV2,CASCPWDKNTEAFF
14,TRBJ1-5,TRBV19,CASRPAGWNQPQHF
13,TRBJ1-2,TRBV19,CASSGVRGYGYTF
12,TRBJ2-7,TRBV2,CANRDSTYEQYF
18,TRBJ2-5,TRBV5-6,CASSLTRGLDSLQETQYF
13,TRBJ1-2,TRBV7-8,CASSPGTGVDYTF
14,TRBJ1-1,TRBV13,CASSTGTGPTEAFF
14,TRBJ2-5,TRBV27,CASSPLAPQETQYF
15,TRBJ1-5,TRBV6-1,CASSEAVTVRWPQHF
15,TRBJ2-1,TRBV15,CATSRDRNTYNEQFF
12,TRBJ2-7,TRBV27,CASSSAGLEQYF
13,TRBJ2-3,TRBV27,CASSTGGGEVQYF